The T cell receptor (beta chain) under discussion was sequenced for a study of CXCR3-negative and CXCR3-positive naive CD8 T cells. UMI-labeled 5' RACE TRB cDNA libraries were prepared from the cells. TCRdb reanalyzed the 5' RACE reads, giving one entry per CDR3 protein sequence and no DNA. This sample's table has about 130,000 distinct CDR3 sequences. The clonotype was recovered from a human donor in good health. Some clones in this sample may be carry-over from other donors' samples. Material: naive CXCR3- CD8+ T cells from blood. The subset denotes: CD45RO-CCR7+CD27+CD95- naive CD8+ T cells lacking CXCR3 (TNR3-).

This CDR3 is CSVLPLAGHTDTQYF. The chain links TRBV29-1 to TRBJ2-3; TCRdb's D gene call, TRBD2, goes unchecked for lack of DNA. CDR1 and CDR2 from the germline V gene are SQVTM and ANQGSEA. The CDR3 sequence is 15 residues long.